The present T cell receptor beta chain was sequenced within a study of T cell responses to AZD1222 COVID-19 vaccine. The study, taken as a whole, reports: Targeting of unmutated variant regions was reportedly seen in nearly half of spike-specific TCRs. At baseline, just a handful of AZD1222 recipients tested seropositive. The study found Spike-specific TCR breadth and depth rose after two AZD1222 doses.

Second-dose schedules of about 4 or about 12 weeks were combined. This CDR3 contains 14 residues. Trimming took off 0 bases at V and 2 bases at J, with 7 bases between the two ends. The germline CDR1 and CDR2 sequences are KGHSH and LQKENI. This clone was counted a single time. Its antigen is not known. Using immunoSEQ multiplex PCR, the repertoire was profiled, and TCRdb retains in-frame clones only, with some absent. The sample lists about 20,000 clones, roughly 80% occurring once. The receptor was derived from an adult who received the AZD1222 COVID-19 vaccine. Here the sequenced sample was peripheral blood, taken 28 days after the second AZD1222 dose. The rearrangement joins TRBV18 to TRBJ1-2; D ambiguous. This chain's CDR3 is CASSPPLDNYGYTF. The CDR3 nucleotides are TGTGCCAGCTCACCACCGTTGGACAACTATGGCTACACCTTC.